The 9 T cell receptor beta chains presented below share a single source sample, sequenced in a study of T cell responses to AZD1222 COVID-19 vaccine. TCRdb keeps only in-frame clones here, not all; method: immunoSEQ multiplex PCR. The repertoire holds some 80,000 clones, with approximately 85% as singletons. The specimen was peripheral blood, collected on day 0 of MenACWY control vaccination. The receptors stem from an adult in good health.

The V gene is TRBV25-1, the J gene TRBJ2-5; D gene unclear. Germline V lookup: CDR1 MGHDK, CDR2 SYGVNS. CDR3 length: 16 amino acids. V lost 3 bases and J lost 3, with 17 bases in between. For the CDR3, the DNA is TGTGCCAGCAGTGATAGTGCATGGATTTTGAAAGAGACCCAGTACTTC. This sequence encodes CASSDSAWILKETQYF.

The CDR3 DNA follows: TGTGCCTGGAGGGGACAGGGGGCGACTGAAGCTTTCTTT. Encoded protein: CAWRGQGATEAFF. The V gene is TRBV30, the J gene TRBJ1-1, with 12 bases identical to TRBD1. V shed 3 bases and J 5 bases; nucleotides not matched to a gene: 1. The V gene's germline CDR1 is GTSNPN and CDR2 SVGIG (reference sequence). The CDR3 spans 13 residues.

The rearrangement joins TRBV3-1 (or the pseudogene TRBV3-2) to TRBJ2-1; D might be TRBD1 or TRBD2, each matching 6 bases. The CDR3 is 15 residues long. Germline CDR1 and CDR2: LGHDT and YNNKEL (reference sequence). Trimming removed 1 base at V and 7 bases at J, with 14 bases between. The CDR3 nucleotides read TGTGCCAGCAGCCAAGTCTGGGGGGCGCAGAATGAGCAGTTCTTC. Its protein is CASSQVWGAQNEQFF.

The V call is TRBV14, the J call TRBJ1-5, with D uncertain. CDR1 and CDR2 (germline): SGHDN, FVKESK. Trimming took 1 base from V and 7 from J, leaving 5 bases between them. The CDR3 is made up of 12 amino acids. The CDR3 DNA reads TGTGCCAGCAGCCAAGCGGGGCAGCCCCAGCATTTT. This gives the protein CASSQAGQPQHF.

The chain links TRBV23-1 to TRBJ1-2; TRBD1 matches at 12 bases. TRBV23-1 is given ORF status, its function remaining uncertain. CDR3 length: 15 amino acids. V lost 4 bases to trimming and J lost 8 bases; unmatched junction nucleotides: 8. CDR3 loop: CASSLPGQGAHGYTF. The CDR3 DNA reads TGCGCCAGCAGTCTTCCGGGACAGGGGGCGCACGGCTACACCTTC.

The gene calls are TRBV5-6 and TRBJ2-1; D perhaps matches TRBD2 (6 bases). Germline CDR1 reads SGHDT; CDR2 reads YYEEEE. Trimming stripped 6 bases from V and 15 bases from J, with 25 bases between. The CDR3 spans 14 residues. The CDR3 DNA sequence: TGTGCCAGCACCGCGGTCTACGGGGGTATTGTTCCGTTCTTC. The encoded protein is CASTAVYGGIVPFF.

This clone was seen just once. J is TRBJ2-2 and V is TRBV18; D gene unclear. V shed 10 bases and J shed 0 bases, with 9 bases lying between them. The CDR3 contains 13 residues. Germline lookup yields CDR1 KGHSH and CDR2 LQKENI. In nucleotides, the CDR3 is TGTGCCACCGAATCATCGAACACCGGGGAGCTGTTTTTT. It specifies CATESSNTGELFF.

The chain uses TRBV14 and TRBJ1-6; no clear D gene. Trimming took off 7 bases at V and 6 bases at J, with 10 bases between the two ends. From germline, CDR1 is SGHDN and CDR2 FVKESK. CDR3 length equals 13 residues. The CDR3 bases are TGTGCCAGCACCCCGGACTTTAATTCACCCCTCCACTTT. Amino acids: CASTPDFNSPLHF.

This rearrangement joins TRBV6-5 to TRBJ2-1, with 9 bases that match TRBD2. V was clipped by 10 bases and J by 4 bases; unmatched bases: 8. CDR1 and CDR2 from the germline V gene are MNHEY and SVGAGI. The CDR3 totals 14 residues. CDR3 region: CATRAGGIYNEQFF. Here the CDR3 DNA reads TGTGCCACGCGAGCGGGGGGAATTTACAATGAGCAGTTCTTC.